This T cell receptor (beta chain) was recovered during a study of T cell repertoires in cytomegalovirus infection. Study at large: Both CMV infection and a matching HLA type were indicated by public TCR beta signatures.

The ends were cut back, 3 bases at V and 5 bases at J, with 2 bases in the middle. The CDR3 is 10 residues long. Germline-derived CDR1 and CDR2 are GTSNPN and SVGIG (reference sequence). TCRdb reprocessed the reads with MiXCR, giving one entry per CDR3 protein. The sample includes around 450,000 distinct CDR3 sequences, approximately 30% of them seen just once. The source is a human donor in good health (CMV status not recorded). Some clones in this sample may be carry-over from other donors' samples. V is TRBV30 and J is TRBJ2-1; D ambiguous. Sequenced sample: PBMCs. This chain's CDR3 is CAWSDNEQFF. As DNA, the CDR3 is TGTGCCTGGAGCGACAATGAGCAGTTCTTC.